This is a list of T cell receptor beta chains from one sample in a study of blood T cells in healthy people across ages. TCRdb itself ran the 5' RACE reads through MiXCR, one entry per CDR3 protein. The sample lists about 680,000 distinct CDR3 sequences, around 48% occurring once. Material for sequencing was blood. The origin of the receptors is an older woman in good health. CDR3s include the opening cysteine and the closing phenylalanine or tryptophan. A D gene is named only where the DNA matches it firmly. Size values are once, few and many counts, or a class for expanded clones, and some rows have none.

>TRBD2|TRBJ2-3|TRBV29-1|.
TGCAGCGTTGAACCCCCTAGCGGACACACAGATACGCAGTATTTT
CSVEPPSGHTDTQYF
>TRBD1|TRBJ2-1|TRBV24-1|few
TGTGCCACCACAGACAGGGTATATGAGCAGTTCTTC
CATTDRVYEQFF
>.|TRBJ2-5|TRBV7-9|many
TGTGCCAGCAGCTTAGTCTCAGGGAGGAGAGAGACCCAGTACTTC
CASSLVSGRRETQYF
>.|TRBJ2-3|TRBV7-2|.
TGTGCCAGCATCTTTGGTGTGGATACGCAGTATTTT
CASIFGVDTQYF
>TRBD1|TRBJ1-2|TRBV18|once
TGTGCCAGCTCACCGGGACAGGATCGGTTCTATGGCTACACCTTC
CASSPGQDRFYGYTF
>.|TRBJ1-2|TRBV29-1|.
TGCAGCGTTAGCGGGACAATTAACTATGGCTACACCTTC
CSVSGTINYGYTF
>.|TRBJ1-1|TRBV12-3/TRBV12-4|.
TGTGCCAGCAGTCCCAGTCTTCAGGAGTTCACTGAAGCTTTCTTT
CASSPSLQEFTEAFF
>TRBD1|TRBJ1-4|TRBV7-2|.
TGTGCCAGCAGCTCGAACCAATGGAGAGGACAGGGCAATGAAAAACTGTTTTTT
CASSSNQWRGQGNEKLFF
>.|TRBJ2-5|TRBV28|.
TGTGCCAGCAGTTTCCGAAGCAGGGGAGGAGAGACCCAGTACTTC
CASSFRSRGGETQYF
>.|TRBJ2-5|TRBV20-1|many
TGCAGTGCTAGCACGGCGGGACAGACCCAGTACTTC
CSASTAGQTQYF
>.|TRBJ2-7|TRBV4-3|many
TGCGCCAGCAGCCAAGAGGGTGTTGTGGGGAGTGAGCAGTACTTC
CASSQEGVVGSEQYF
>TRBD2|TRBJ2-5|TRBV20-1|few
TGCAGTGTAAAGCGGGGGAGTCAAGAGACCCAGTACTTC
CSVKRGSQETQYF
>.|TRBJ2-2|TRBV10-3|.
TGTGCCATCGGGAGAGGGGAGACCGGGGAGCTGTTTTTT
CAIGRGETGELFF